Below are 25 T cell receptor beta chains sequenced from a single sample in a study of identical twins. Each CDR3 protein gets one entry after TCRdb re-called the 5' RACE reads with MiXCR. The table lists 350,000 to 500,000 distinct CDR3 sequences, around 18% of them singletons. The sample was naive T cells sorted from blood. All receptors come from a man between 50 and 59 years old in good health.

This clonotype was observed a few times. The rearrangement uses TRBV7-6 and TRBJ2-4; no reliable D call. CDR3 length: 14 amino acids. V was clipped by 5 bases and J by 1 base, with 9 bases between them. Germline lookup yields CDR1 SGHVS and CDR2 FNYEAQ. DNA of the CDR3: TGTGCCAGCAGCCCGCCGGGTGCCAAAAACATTCAGTACTTC. As protein: CASSPPGAKNIQYF. The full variable domain, completed using reference TRBV7-6 and TRBJ2-4, is GAGVSQSPRYKVTKRGQDVALRCDPISGHVSLYWYRQALGQGPEFLTYFNYEAQQDKSGLPNDRFSAERPEGSISTLTIQRTEQRDSAMYRCASSPPGAKNIQYFGAGTRLSVL.

This clonotype was detected a few times. V usage is TRBV7-3 and J usage is TRBJ2-2, with TRBD1 identical over 8 bases. J was trimmed by 1 base and V by 5 bases; bases with no gene match: 9. The CDR3 loop spans 17 amino acids. Germline CDR1 is SGHTA and CDR2 is FQGTGA. The CDR3 coding sequence is TGTGCCAGCAGCCCCCTCTGGACAGGGATGAACACCGGGGAGCTGTTTTTT. Translated: CASSPLWTGMNTGELFF.

The genes are TRBV3-1 and TRBJ2-6, with D hard to call. This CDR3 spans 15 amino acids. V lost 2 bases, J lost 3 bases, and 8 bases lay in between. The germline V gene encodes CDR1 LGHDT and CDR2 YNNKEL (reference sequence). The CDR3 is CASSQFDGGANVLTF. CDR3 nucleotides: TGTGCCAGCAGCCAATTTGATGGTGGGGCCAACGTCCTGACTTTC.

This clonotype was recorded many times. The genes are TRBV5-6 and TRBJ2-1, with a weak D call TRBD1 (7 bases). The V and J ends lost 0 bases and 2 bases respectively, with 12 bases between them. The CDR3 runs 16 residues. CDR1 and CDR2 (germline): SGHDT, YYEEEE. The CDR3 DNA reads TGTGCCAGCAGCTTGGGCGGAGGGGGCACCTACAATGAGCAGTTCTTC. It translates to CASSLGGGGTYNEQFF.

V usage is TRBV28 and J usage is TRBJ2-3; 8 positions match TRBD1. The trim removed 4 bases at V and 1 base at J, leaving 7 bases unmatched. The CDR3 contains 16 residues. CDR1 MDHEN and CDR2 SYDVKM come from the germline V gene. This chain's CDR3 is CASSSDRAKGTDTQYF. For the CDR3, the DNA is TGTGCCAGCAGTTCGGACAGGGCAAAGGGCACAGATACGCAGTATTTT.

The genes are TRBV6-1 and TRBJ2-3, with D maybe TRBD1 (6 bases). Trimming stripped 6 bases from V and 1 base from J, with 14 bases between. This CDR3 has 15 residues. Germline V gene sequence: CDR1 MNHNS, CDR2 SASEGT. The DNA for the CDR3 is TGTGCCAGCAGGTGGACAGAACAGGGCACAGATACGCAGTATTTT. It yields the protein CASRWTEQGTDTQYF.

The V gene is TRBV11-2, the J gene TRBJ2-3, with D hard to call. Looked up from germline, CDR1 is SGHAT and CDR2 is FQNNGV. This CDR3 has 15 residues. V lost 3 bases and J 0 bases, leaving 10 bases between the germline ends. The CDR3, as DNA: TGTGCCAGCAGCTTTCGGGTGACTAGCACAGATACGCAGTATTTT. Translated, it gives CASSFRVTSTDTQYF.

The CDR3 region has the DNA TGCAGCGTCCGGACTAGCAAGTACGAGCAGTACTTC. This sequence encodes CSVRTSKYEQYF. This chain connects TRBV29-1 to TRBJ2-7; 8 bases fit TRBD2. This CDR3 has 12 residues. J lost 4 bases, V lost 6 bases, and 5 bases had no gene match. Per germline, CDR1 SQVTM and CDR2 ANQGSEA.

The chain is built from TRBV20-1 and TRBJ2-5, with TRBD1 matching 8 bases. The CDR3 is 12 residues long. Trimming removed 4 bases from V and 5 bases from J; junction bases left unmatched: 3. Germline CDR1 and CDR2: DFQATT and SNEGSKA (reference sequence). The CDR3 bases are TGCAGTGCTAACGGACAGGGCGAGACCCAGTACTTC. It is translated as CSANGQGETQYF.

In its sample, this clonotype was seen a few times. This sequence joins TRBV7-2 and TRBJ2-5; maybe TRBD1 (7 bases). V was clipped by 2 bases and J by 3 bases, with 16 bases between them. This CDR3 has 16 amino acids. CDR1 is SGHTA and CDR2 is FQGNSA in the germline V gene. CDR3 DNA sequence: TGTGCCAGCAGCTTACGGTGGGCCAGGGGGGAAGAGACCCAGTACTTC. Translating it yields CASSLRWARGEETQYF. Drawing the rest from reference TRBV7-2 and TRBJ2-5, the complete variable domain is GAGVSQSPSNKVTEKGKDVELRCDPISGHTALYWYRQSLGQGLEFLIYFQGNSAPDKSGLPSDRFSAERTGGSVSTLTIQRTQQEDSAVYLCASSLRWARGEETQYFGPGTRLLVL.

Ten or more counts support this clonotype. J is TRBJ2-5 and V is TRBV20-1, with 15 bases fitting TRBD2. CDR1 is DFQATT, CDR2 SNEGSKA, per germline (reference sequence). The CDR3 extends over 15 amino acids. Germline trimming cut 5 bases from V and 4 bases from J; bases unmatched to any gene: 5. In DNA, the CDR3 is TGCAGTGCTCCCAGGACTAGCGGGGGGGCAGAGACCCAGTACTTC. Its translation is CSAPRTSGGAETQYF.

This chain links TRBV5-6 with TRBJ2-3; D not certain. Trimming removed 0 bases at V and 3 bases at J, with 17 bases between. The CDR3 loop spans 17 amino acids. The germline V gene has CDR1 SGHDT and CDR2 YYEEEE. The CDR3 is CASSLALGSPQTDTQYF. The CDR3 DNA follows: TGTGCCAGCAGCTTGGCCTTGGGCTCCCCCCAGACAGATACGCAGTATTTT.

This clonotype was seen a handful of times. J is TRBJ1-1 and V is TRBV12-3 or TRBV12-4; D gene ambiguous. The CDR3 length is 15 residues. V was shortened by 0 bases and J by 1 base, with 9 bases between the two germline ends. The CDR3 loop is CASSLAALANTEAFF. The CDR3 region has the DNA TGTGCCAGCAGTTTAGCGGCCCTGGCGAACACTGAAGCTTTCTTT.

There are a few counts of this clonotype. The rearrangement joins TRBV20-1 to TRBJ2-3, with D uncertain. CDR3 size: 13 residues. Per the germline V gene, CDR1 is DFQATT and CDR2 is SNEGSKA (reference sequence). V dropped 0 bases and J dropped 2 bases, with 6 bases sitting between them. CDR3 DNA sequence: TGCAGTGCTAGAGATCCCCCCACAGATACGCAGTATTTT. Its protein is CSARDPPTDTQYF.

Concerning this clonotype: Given a much more abundant clone one base away, this may be a read error. The chain combines TRBV18 with TRBJ2-5, with a possible D match to TRBD2 (6 bases). The CDR3 is 16 residues long. CDR1 and CDR2 from the germline V gene are KGHSH and LQKENI. The CDR3 loop reads CASSLLTGGVQETQSF. As DNA, the CDR3 is TGTGCCAGCTCACTGCTCACCGGAGGGGTCCAAGAGACCCAGTCCTTC.

The V call is TRBV7-9, the J call TRBJ2-2; no definite D call. V lost 7 bases and J 1 base, leaving 7 bases between the germline ends. The CDR3 contains 13 residues. Germline V gene data show CDR1 as SEHNR and CDR2 as FQNEAQ (reference sequence). CDR3 nucleotide sequence: TGTGCCAGCACCCCTGGGAACACCGGGGAGCTGTTTTTT. Translated: CASTPGNTGELFF.

This clonotype has ten or more counts. V is TRBV20-1 and J is TRBJ2-2; 14 bases are a match to TRBD2. Losses at the gene ends were 6 bases for V and 7 bases for J; bases not matched to a gene: 7. This CDR3 is built from 15 residues. Germline loops: CDR1 DFQATT, CDR2 SNEGSKA (reference sequence). The CDR3 DNA sequence: TGCAGTGCCCCGACTAGCGGGGGGGCAAGCGGGGAGCTGTTTTTT. Translated: CSAPTSGGASGELFF.

This clonotype was seen a handful of times. J is TRBJ2-7 and V is TRBV7-9; D may match TRBD1 or TRBD2 (7 bases each). The CDR3 length is 15 residues. V lost 2 bases and J lost 3, with 14 bases in between. The germline V gene encodes CDR1 SEHNR and CDR2 FQNEAQ (reference sequence). This CDR3 reads CASSLPQGGNYEQYF. CDR3 nucleotide sequence: TGTGCCAGCAGCTTACCCCAGGGGGGGAACTACGAGCAGTACTTC.

This clonotype has just a few counts. The chain joins TRBV7-8 to TRBJ2-7, with 11 nucleotides matching TRBD1. This CDR3 is built from 16 residues. The germline gives CDR1 SGHVS, CDR2 FQNEAQ. Unmatched junction bases numbered 9, after V lost 1 base and J lost 7 bases. The CDR3 here is CASSLVTGQGALEQYF. The CDR3 DNA is TGTGCCAGCAGCTTAGTTACCGGACAGGGGGCGTTAGAGCAGTACTTC. The complete variable domain, with remaining parts taken from reference TRBV7-8 and TRBJ2-7, reads GAGVSQSPRYKVAKRGQDVALRCDPISGHVSLFWYQQALGQGPEFLTYFQNEAQLDKSGLPSDRFFAERPEGSVSTLKIQRTQQEDSAVYLCASSLVTGQGALEQYFGPGTRLTVT.

This clonotype was recorded many times. This rearrangement joins TRBV29-1 to TRBJ2-7; weak D call: TRBD2 (7 bases). This CDR3 has 13 amino acids. Trimming left V 6 bases short and J 7 bases short, with 19 bases between. The germline gives CDR1 SQVTM, CDR2 ANQGSEA. The CDR3 is CSVGGTFRGEQYF. In DNA form, the CDR3 reads TGCAGCGTGGGGGGGACATTTCGGGGTGAGCAGTACTTC.

This sequence joins TRBV11-2 and TRBJ2-1; D remains unclear. CDR1 SGHAT and CDR2 FQNNGV come from the germline V gene. The CDR3 has 13 amino acids. Deletions cut 4 bases from V and 6 bases from J, with 10 bases between. The CDR3 loop reads CASSSSPGNEQFF. The CDR3 DNA follows: TGTGCCAGCAGCTCTTCCCCAGGCAATGAGCAGTTCTTC.

This clonotype has ten or more counts. The chain combines TRBV29-1 with TRBJ2-5, with D maybe TRBD1 (5 bases). V was clipped by 6 bases and J by 6 bases, with 17 bases between them. CDR1 is SQVTM, CDR2 ANQGSEA, per germline. This CDR3 is built from 13 residues. The CDR3 loop reads CSVELGAAKTQYF. The CDR3 region has the DNA TGCAGCGTAGAGCTTGGGGCAGCGAAGACCCAGTACTTC.

This clonotype was seen only a few times. V and J are TRBV20-1 and TRBJ1-1; D is unclear. The CDR3 sequence is 12 residues long. Between the trimmed V and J ends, which lost 5 bases and 1 base, there was a span of 8 bases. The germline CDR1 and CDR2 sequences are DFQATT and SNEGSKA (reference sequence). The CDR3 DNA follows: TGCAGTGCTCTGGACCCGAACACTGAAGCTTTCTTT. Amino acid sequence: CSALDPNTEAFF.

This clonotype has a count of ten or more. The CDR3 loop reads CASSSIAGGPPDTQYF. CDR3 coding DNA: TGTGCCAGCAGTTCAATAGCGGGGGGGCCCCCAGATACGCAGTATTTT. The V call is TRBV27, the J call TRBJ2-3, with TRBD2 matching 11 bases. CDR1 and CDR2 from the germline V gene are MNHEY and SMNVEV (reference sequence). Germline trimming cut 4 bases from V and 4 bases from J; bases unmatched to any gene: 7. The CDR3 spans 16 residues.

The chain employs TRBV7-8 and TRBJ2-7, with D possibly matching TRBD2 (6 bases). The CDR3 runs 15 residues. V lost 3 bases and J 3 bases, leaving 15 bases between the germline ends. The germline V gene has CDR1 SGHVS and CDR2 FQNEAQ. The CDR3 sequence is CASSFTEGLVYEQYF. As DNA, the CDR3 is TGTGCCAGCAGCTTTACGGAGGGCCTGGTCTACGAGCAGTACTTC.